The 28 T cell receptor beta chains below all came from one sample that was sequenced in a study of T cells expressing NK-cell markers. TCRdb reprocessed the 5' RACE reads, with one entry per CDR3 protein and no DNA. This sample's table has about 460,000 distinct CDR3 sequences. The specimen was blood T cells: a sorted CD56 or NKG2C T cell subset, CD4+ or CD8+ T cells, or bulk PBMC T cells (not recorded which). Receptor source: a woman between 50 and 59 years old in good health.

This sequence joins TRBV29-1 and TRBJ1-2. The CDR3 has 12 amino acids. Germline lookup yields CDR1 SQVTM and CDR2 ANQGSEA. CDR3 loop: CSVEIEVYGYTF. Full variable domain (missing parts from reference TRBV29-1 and TRBJ1-2): SAVISQKPSRDICQRGTSLTIQCQVDSQVTMMFWYRQQPGQSLTLIATANQGSEATYESGFVIDKFPISRPNLTFSTLTVSNMSPEDSSIYLCSVEIEVYGYTFGSGTRLTVV.

The CDR3 sequence: CASSVGGDNEQFF. V gene TRBV6-1 combines with J gene TRBJ2-1; TCRdb proposes TRBD1, but this gene call is untestable without DNA. The germline gives CDR1 MNHNS, CDR2 SASEGT. CDR3 size: 13 residues.

The gene calls are TRBV12-3 or TRBV12-4 and TRBJ2-1. The CDR3 contains 13 residues. Here the CDR3 reads CASSSEGYNEQFF.

This chain joins TRBV9 and TRBJ2-5. Germline loops: CDR1 SGDLS, CDR2 YYNGEE. The CDR3 contains 13 residues. The CDR3 spells CASSVIETGTQYF.

V is TRBV20-1 and J is TRBJ2-5; TCRdb outputs TRBD2, but without DNA this stays unchecked. The CDR3 spans 16 residues. CDR1 and CDR2 from the germline V gene are DFQATT and SNEGSKA (reference sequence). This CDR3 is CSARDWAPTGKRTQYF.

The chain recombines TRBV6-5 with TRBJ1-6; TCRdb calls TRBD1, which cannot be checked without DNA. From germline, CDR1 is MNHEY and CDR2 SVGAGI. CDR3 length: 17 amino acids. The CDR3: CASSYANTGAQNSPLHF.

V and J are TRBV20-1 and TRBJ2-1. CDR1 and CDR2 from the germline V gene are DFQATT and SNEGSKA (reference sequence). This CDR3 spans 14 amino acids. This CDR3 reads CSARDVRRNNEQFF.

The chain has TRBV29-1 and TRBJ2-3; TCRdb's D call of TRBD2 is untestable without DNA. CDR3 length equals 14 residues. The V gene's germline CDR1 is SQVTM and CDR2 ANQGSEA. Here the CDR3 reads CSVEARSPTDTQYF.

The chain employs TRBV27 and TRBJ2-7; there is no DNA to check the TCRdb D call of TRBD2. CDR3 length: 15 amino acids. Germline assignment: CDR1 MNHEY and CDR2 SMNVEV (reference sequence). The CDR3 region is CASSGLAGDAYEQYF.

The V call is TRBV12-3 or TRBV12-4, the J call TRBJ1-1; TCRdb gives TRBD1 as the D gene, but with no DNA this cannot be confirmed. The CDR3 totals 13 residues. The CDR3 protein is CASRTGPYTEAFF.

This chain connects TRBV29-1 to TRBJ2-5; TCRdb names TRBD1, which stays unverified in the absence of DNA. The CDR3 loop spans 13 amino acids. Germline V gene data show CDR1 as SQVTM and CDR2 as ANQGSEA. CDR3 loop: CSVDRGSVETQYF.

The chain joins TRBV5-6 to TRBJ1-1; the TCRdb call, TRBD1, lacks DNA for checking. Germline CDR1 SGHDT, CDR2 YYEEEE. The CDR3 extends over 13 amino acids. The CDR3 here is CASRPGWETEAFF.

V and J are TRBV1 and TRBJ2-6. TRBV1 is shown as a pseudogene. The CDR3 has 16 amino acids. The CDR3 here is CTSSQDLCSGANVLTF.

The V call is TRBV18, the J call TRBJ1-2. Germline V lookup: CDR1 KGHSH, CDR2 LQKENI. CDR3 size: 15 residues. This chain's CDR3 is CASSSANSLHYGYTF.

V usage is TRBV5-1 and J usage is TRBJ2-2. Germline CDR1 reads SGHRS; CDR2 reads YFSETQ. There are 13 residues in the CDR3. The CDR3 loop reads CASSSRLTGELFF. Full variable domain (missing parts from reference TRBV5-1 and TRBJ2-2): KAGVTQTPRYLIKTRGQQVTLSCSPISGHRSVSWYQQTPGQGLQFLFEYFSETQRNKGNFPGRFSGRQFSNSRSEMNVSTLELGDSALYLCASSSRLTGELFFGEGSRLTVL.

The rearrangement joins TRBV18 to TRBJ2-1; TCRdb's D call of TRBD2 is untestable without DNA. The CDR3 runs 17 residues. CDR1 and CDR2 from the germline V gene are KGHSH and LQKENI. CDR3 amino acids: CASSLRTGTSEYNEQFF.

The chain links TRBV27 to TRBJ1-5. Germline CDR1 MNHEY, CDR2 SMNVEV (reference sequence). This CDR3 contains 14 residues. CDR3 in amino acids: CASSPFRPNQPQHF.

The chain couples TRBV28 to TRBJ2-4; the TCRdb call, TRBD1, lacks DNA for checking. CDR1 is MDHEN, CDR2 SYDVKM, per germline. The CDR3 runs to 16 residues. CDR3 region: CASRIRGGLAKNIQYF.

This chain uses TRBV3-1 with TRBJ2-2; absent DNA, TCRdb's TRBD2 call cannot be checked. Looked up from germline, CDR1 is LGHDT and CDR2 is YNNKEL (reference sequence). CDR3 length: 15 amino acids. CDR3 region: CASSQDMRVHGELFF.

The J gene is TRBJ1-4, the V gene TRBV27; TCRdb's assignment of TRBD1 cannot be checked, as there is no DNA. Germline V gives CDR1 MNHEY, CDR2 SMNVEV (reference sequence). The length of the CDR3 is 13 residues. CDR3 sequence reads: CASSPRGLEKLFF.

This rearrangement joins TRBV18 to TRBJ1-1; TCRdb's D call, TRBD1, is unchecked because there is no DNA. The germline CDR1 and CDR2 sequences are KGHSH and LQKENI. The CDR3 extends over 15 amino acids. The CDR3 here is CASSPRDTLNTEAFF.

The chain has TRBV6-2 or TRBV6-3 and TRBJ2-4; TCRdb picks TRBD1, but there is no DNA to check that call. From germline, CDR1 is MNHEY and CDR2 SVGEGT. The CDR3 length is 13 residues. The CDR3 region is CASSNVRGGIQYF.

The genes are TRBV19 and TRBJ2-7. CDR3 length: 14 amino acids. Germline-derived CDR1 and CDR2 are LNHDA and SQIVND (reference sequence). The CDR3 loop is CASSTTLSSYEQYF.

This chain uses TRBV7-8 with TRBJ2-7. CDR3 length: 16 residues. Germline CDR1 is SGHVS and CDR2 is FQNEAQ. The CDR3 sequence is CASSPPRRLRSYEQYF.

The CDR3 is CSARGKVWSYNEQFF. This sequence joins TRBV20-1 and TRBJ2-1. The CDR3 runs to 15 residues. Germline V CDR1 and CDR2: DFQATT, SNEGSKA (reference sequence).

V usage is TRBV10-1 and J usage is TRBJ2-1; with no DNA, the TCRdb D assignment of TRBD1 cannot be verified. The germline gives CDR1 WNHNN, CDR2 SYGVQD (reference sequence). The CDR3 is made up of 15 amino acids. The CDR3 reads CASSNQGASYNEQFF.

This chain joins TRBV15 and TRBJ2-1; the TCRdb D gene call, TRBD2, has no DNA to confirm it. This CDR3 spans 17 amino acids. Germline CDR1 reads LNHNV; CDR2 reads YYDKDF (reference sequence). CDR3 residues: CATSSGGGGRGKNEQFF.

This chain connects TRBV7-9 to TRBJ2-7; without DNA, the TCRdb call of TRBD2 cannot be checked. CDR1 is SEHNR, CDR2 FQNEAQ, per germline (reference sequence). The CDR3 sequence is 13 residues long. The CDR3 sequence: CASSSGLAGEQYF.